This TCR beta chain appears in the sequencing data of a study of T cells in Graves' hyperthyroidism and ophthalmopathy. TCR beta CDR3 region amplification was performed from RNA transcripts. Primed by the HTBI set, a first-round RT-PCR was run on the TCR CDR3. TCRdb redid the calling of the multiplex PCR reads with MiXCR, one entry per CDR3 protein. The sample yields nearly 600,000 distinct CDR3 sequences, about 15% seen once. This clonotype was observed many times. Germline V lookup: CDR1 GTSNPN, CDR2 SVGIG (reference sequence). The V end was cut by 1 base, the J end by 3 bases, with 7 bases between. This CDR3 region has 13 residues.

This clonotype was sampled from a woman in her twenties or thirties with Graves' hyperthyroidism that later progressed to Graves' ophthalmopathy. The chain is built from TRBV30 and TRBJ1-5; D is ambiguous. Sequenced material: blood. CDR3 sequence (DNA): TGTGCCTGGAGTGAACGGTTCAATCAGCCCCAGCATTTT. Translated, it gives CAWSERFNQPQHF.